This TCR beta chain was recorded in a study of shared clonotypes between healthy human individuals. As defined, naive CD8 cells were CD45RO-negative and positively selected for CCR7, with terminally differentiated effector memory CD45RA+ cells excluded. Free of recent acute infections or vaccinations, the donors were healthy HIV-negative adults. Nashville, Tennessee was home to all donors, who were Caucasian adults. At a deep level, the assay was run. Each sorted subset replicate got 200 ng genomic DNA, around 29,000 genomes. Sequenced by immunoSEQ multiplex PCR; TCRdb stores in-frame clones only, minus some. The sample includes 550,000 to 750,000 clones, just over 90% of them seen just once. This sequence originates from a man under 40 in good health. Material for sequencing was naive CD8+ T cells sorted from blood.

CDR3 DNA: TGTGCCACGGTAGCGGGAGTTACAGATACGCAGTATTTT. As protein: CATVAGVTDTQYF. J is TRBJ2-3 and V is TRBV15, with TRBD2 matching 9 bases. The trim removed 9 bases at V and 3 bases at J, leaving 4 bases unmatched. The CDR3 contains 13 residues. Germline CDR1 reads LNHNV; CDR2 reads YYDKDF (reference sequence).